This TCR beta chain was retrieved from a study of OX40 agonist ivuxolimab in advanced cancers. Study conclusions and caveats: Normalized expansion of T-cell clones was also low for some nonresponders. Among T cells, CD8+ cells averaged more expanded clones than CD4+ cells.

There are a few counts of this clone. Its antigen is not known. This CDR3 comprises 16 residues. Trimming removed 4 bases from V and 4 bases from J; junction bases left unmatched: 3. The V gene's germline CDR1 is SGHRS and CDR2 YFSETQ. Profiled with immunoSEQ multiplex PCR; TCRdb holds only in-frame clones, not every one. The repertoire has tens of thousands of clones, more than 75% of them found once; the top ten carry about 0.25%. The TCR originated in an adult with an advanced solid tumor such as melanoma, head and neck, liver or kidney cancer. The sample here was CD4+ or CD8+ T cells sorted from blood, taken in a trial of the OX40 agonist ivuxolimab. The chain is built from TRBV5-1 and TRBJ2-2; 14 bases match TRBD2. CDR3: CASSQTSGRATGELFF. Here the CDR3 DNA reads TGCGCCAGCAGCCAGACTAGCGGGAGGGCCACCGGGGAGCTGTTTTTT.